The rows below give T cell receptor beta chains drawn from one sample of a study of OX40 agonist ivuxolimab in advanced cancers. The table came from immunoSEQ multiplex PCR; TCRdb's copy has only in-frame clones and leaves some out. The profile covers around 20,000 clones, with 77% appearing a single time and approximately 15% taken by the ten largest. Specimen: CD4+ or CD8+ T cells sorted from blood, collected in a trial of the OX40 agonist ivuxolimab. The receptors come from an adult with an advanced solid tumor such as melanoma, head and neck, liver or kidney cancer. Each CDR3 is given with its conserved first and last residue. A D gene is named only where the DNA matches it firmly. Part of the rows lack a size; the others show once, few, many or a class for expanded clones.

v_call: TRBV5-4; d_call: -; j_call: TRBJ1-1; clone_size: -; cdr3_aa: CASSFLATVPNTEAFF; cdr3_nt: TGTGCCAGCAGCTTCCTCGCAACAGTGCCAAACACTGAAGCTTTCTTT
v_call: TRBV4-2; d_call: -; j_call: TRBJ2-2; clone_size: -; cdr3_aa: CASSLGTYTGELFF; cdr3_nt: TGTGCCAGCAGCCTTGGGACATACACCGGGGAGCTGTTTTTT
v_call: TRBV7-9; d_call: -; j_call: TRBJ2-1; clone_size: -; cdr3_aa: CASSLGGASEQFF; cdr3_nt: TGTGCCAGCAGCTTAGGGGGGGCAAGTGAGCAGTTCTTC
v_call: TRBV9; d_call: -; j_call: TRBJ1-1; clone_size: -; cdr3_aa: CASSAVGGYTEAFF; cdr3_nt: TGTGCCAGCAGCGCCGTGGGCGGGTACACTGAAGCTTTCTTT
v_call: TRBV2; d_call: -; j_call: TRBJ2-1; clone_size: -; cdr3_aa: CASSPMSPRQFF; cdr3_nt: TGTGCCAGCAGTCCAATGTCACCTAGGCAGTTCTTC
v_call: TRBV7-2; d_call: TRBD2; j_call: TRBJ2-1; clone_size: -; cdr3_aa: CASSRGGANEQFF; cdr3_nt: TGTGCCAGCAGCCGCGGGGGGGCCAATGAGCAGTTCTTC
v_call: TRBV29-1; d_call: -; j_call: TRBJ2-7; clone_size: -; cdr3_aa: CSVVGGSYEQYF; cdr3_nt: TGCAGCGTCGTGGGGGGCTCCTACGAGCAGTACTTC
v_call: TRBV19; d_call: -; j_call: TRBJ1-3; clone_size: -; cdr3_aa: CASSIDAHRDGNTIYF; cdr3_nt: TGTGCCAGTAGTATAGACGCCCACAGGGACGGAAACACCATATATTTT
v_call: TRBV13; d_call: -; j_call: TRBJ2-7; clone_size: -; cdr3_aa: CASSLSSSTNEQYF; cdr3_nt: TGTGCCAGCAGCTTAAGCTCGTCCACTAACGAGCAGTACTTC
v_call: TRBV27; d_call: -; j_call: TRBJ1-2; clone_size: medium-sized; cdr3_aa: CASTGGGRYGYTF; cdr3_nt: TGTGCCAGCACCGGAGGGGGACGCTATGGCTACACCTTC
v_call: TRBV25-1; d_call: -; j_call: TRBJ2-2; clone_size: -; cdr3_aa: CASSATGWLAGELFF; cdr3_nt: TGTGCCAGCAGTGCTACAGGGTGGTTGGCCGGGGAGCTGTTTTTT
v_call: TRBV6-1; d_call: -; j_call: TRBJ2-7; clone_size: -; cdr3_aa: CASSADHPLNEQYF; cdr3_nt: TGTGCCAGCAGTGCCGACCATCCCCTAAACGAGCAGTACTTC
v_call: TRBV19; d_call: -; j_call: TRBJ2-7; clone_size: -; cdr3_aa: CATNSGQSYEQYF; cdr3_nt: TGTGCCACCAACTCCGGACAGTCCTACGAGCAGTACTTC
v_call: TRBV13; d_call: -; j_call: TRBJ1-2; clone_size: few; cdr3_aa: CASSLLPGEGYGYTF; cdr3_nt: TGTGCCAGCAGCCTGCTACCAGGGGAAGGCTATGGCTACACCTTC
v_call: TRBV2; d_call: -; j_call: TRBJ1-1; clone_size: few; cdr3_aa: CATKRGENTEAFF; cdr3_nt: TGTGCCACAAAGCGGGGAGAGAACACTGAAGCTTTCTTT
v_call: TRBV5-5; d_call: -; j_call: TRBJ2-5; clone_size: -; cdr3_aa: CASSLVRGETQYF; cdr3_nt: TGTGCCAGCAGCCTCGTTCGAGGAGAGACCCAGTACTTC
v_call: TRBV7-6; d_call: -; j_call: TRBJ1-3; clone_size: -; cdr3_aa: CASSYAPTGPFSGNTIYF; cdr3_nt: TGTGCCAGCAGCTACGCCCCGACAGGCCCCTTCTCTGGAAACACCATATATTTT
v_call: TRBV5-6; d_call: -; j_call: TRBJ2-5; clone_size: few; cdr3_aa: CASSPPGWGQETQYF; cdr3_nt: TGTGCCAGCAGCCCCCCCGGTTGGGGCCAAGAGACCCAGTACTTC